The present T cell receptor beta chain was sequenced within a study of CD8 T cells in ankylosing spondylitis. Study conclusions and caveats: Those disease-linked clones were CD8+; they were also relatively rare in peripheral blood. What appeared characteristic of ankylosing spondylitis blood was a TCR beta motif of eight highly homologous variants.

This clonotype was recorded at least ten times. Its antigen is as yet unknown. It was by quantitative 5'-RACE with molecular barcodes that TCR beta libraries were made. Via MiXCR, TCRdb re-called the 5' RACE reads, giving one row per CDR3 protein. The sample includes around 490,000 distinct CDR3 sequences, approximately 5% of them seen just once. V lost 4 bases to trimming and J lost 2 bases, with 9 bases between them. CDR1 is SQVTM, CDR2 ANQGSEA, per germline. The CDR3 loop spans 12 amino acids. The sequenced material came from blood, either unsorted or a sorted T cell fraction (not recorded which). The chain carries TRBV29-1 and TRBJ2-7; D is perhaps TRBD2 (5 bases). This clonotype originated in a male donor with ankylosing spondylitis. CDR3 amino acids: CSVVGRTYEQYF. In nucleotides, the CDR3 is TGCAGCGTTGTGGGGAGAACCTACGAGCAGTACTTC.